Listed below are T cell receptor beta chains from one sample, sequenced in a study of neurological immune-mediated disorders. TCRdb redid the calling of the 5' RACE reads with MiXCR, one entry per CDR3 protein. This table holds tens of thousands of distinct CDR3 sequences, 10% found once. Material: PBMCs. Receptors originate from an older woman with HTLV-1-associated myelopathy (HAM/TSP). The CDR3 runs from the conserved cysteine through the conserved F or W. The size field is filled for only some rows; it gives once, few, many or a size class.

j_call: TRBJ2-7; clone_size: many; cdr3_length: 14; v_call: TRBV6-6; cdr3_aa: CASSYSGVGNEQYF
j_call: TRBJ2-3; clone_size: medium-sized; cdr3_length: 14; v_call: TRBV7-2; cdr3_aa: CASSPAGTGITQYF
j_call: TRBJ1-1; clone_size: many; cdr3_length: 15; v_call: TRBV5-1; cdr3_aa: CASSIGVSGNTEAFF
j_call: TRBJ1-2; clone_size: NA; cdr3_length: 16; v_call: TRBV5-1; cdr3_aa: CASSSSQGARPYGYTF
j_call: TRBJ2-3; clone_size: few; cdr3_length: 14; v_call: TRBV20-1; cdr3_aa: CSALAGGYTDTQYF
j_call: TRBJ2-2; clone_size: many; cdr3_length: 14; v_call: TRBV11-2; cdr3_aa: CASSPRGSTGELFF
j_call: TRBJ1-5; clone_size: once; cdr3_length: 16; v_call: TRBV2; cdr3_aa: CASSRQGGRSNQPQHF
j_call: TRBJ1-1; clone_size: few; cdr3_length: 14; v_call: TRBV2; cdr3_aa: CASSEETGDTEAFF
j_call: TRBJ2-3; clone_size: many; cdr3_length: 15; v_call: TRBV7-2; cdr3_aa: CASSLRWWVEDTQYF
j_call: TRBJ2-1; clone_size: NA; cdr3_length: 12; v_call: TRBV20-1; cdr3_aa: CSKLTRYNEQFF
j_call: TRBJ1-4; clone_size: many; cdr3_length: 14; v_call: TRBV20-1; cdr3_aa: CSADTGGVDEKLFF
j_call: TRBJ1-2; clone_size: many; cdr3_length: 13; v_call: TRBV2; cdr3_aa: CASSDGQYGGYTF
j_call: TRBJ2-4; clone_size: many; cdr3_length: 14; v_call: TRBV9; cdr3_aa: CASSPRDRGNIQYF
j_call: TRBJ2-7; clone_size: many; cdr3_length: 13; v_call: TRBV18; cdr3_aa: CASSLGTDYEQYF
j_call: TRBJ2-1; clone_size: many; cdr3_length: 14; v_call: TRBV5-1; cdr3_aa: CASSFVATGGEQFF
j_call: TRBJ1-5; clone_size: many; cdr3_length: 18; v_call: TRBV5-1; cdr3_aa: CASSLDEGQGVGWQPQHF
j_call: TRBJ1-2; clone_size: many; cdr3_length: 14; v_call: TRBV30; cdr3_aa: CAWSVRWDSYGYTF
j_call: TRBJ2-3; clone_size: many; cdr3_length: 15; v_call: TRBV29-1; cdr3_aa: CSVVSSGDGTDTQYF
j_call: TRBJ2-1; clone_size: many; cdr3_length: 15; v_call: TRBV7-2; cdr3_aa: CASSLDIFCINEQFF
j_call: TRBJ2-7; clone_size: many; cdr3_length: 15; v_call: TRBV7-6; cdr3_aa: CASSLTDIGTYEQYF
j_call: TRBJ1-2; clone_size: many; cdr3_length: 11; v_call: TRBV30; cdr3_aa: CAWSKGGGYTF
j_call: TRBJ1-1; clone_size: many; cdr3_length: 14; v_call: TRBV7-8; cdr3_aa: CASSLASTNTEAFF
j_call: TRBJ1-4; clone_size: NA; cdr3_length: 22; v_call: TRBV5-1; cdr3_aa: CASSFYICSARDQGAGNEKLFF
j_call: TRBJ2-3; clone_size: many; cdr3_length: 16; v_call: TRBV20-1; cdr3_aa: CSARNYRGEDTDTQYF
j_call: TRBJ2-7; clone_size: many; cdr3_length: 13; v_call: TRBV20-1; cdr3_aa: CSAEERPSYEQYF
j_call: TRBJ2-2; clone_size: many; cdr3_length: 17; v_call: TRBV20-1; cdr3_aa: CSARVLSRGHRTGELFF
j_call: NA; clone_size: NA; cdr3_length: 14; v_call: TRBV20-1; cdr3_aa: CSAGLGGDSYEQYF
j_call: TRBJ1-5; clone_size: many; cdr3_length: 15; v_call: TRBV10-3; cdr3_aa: CAISELPYSNQPQHF
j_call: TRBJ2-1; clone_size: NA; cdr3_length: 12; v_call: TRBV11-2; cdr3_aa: CASSLIWNEQFF
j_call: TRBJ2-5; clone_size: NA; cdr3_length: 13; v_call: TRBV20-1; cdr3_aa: CSARPGQGETQYF
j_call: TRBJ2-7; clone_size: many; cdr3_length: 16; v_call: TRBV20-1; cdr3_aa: CSARDGTSGDSYEQYF
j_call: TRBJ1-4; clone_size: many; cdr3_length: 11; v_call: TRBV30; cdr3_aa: CATQSEKKLFF
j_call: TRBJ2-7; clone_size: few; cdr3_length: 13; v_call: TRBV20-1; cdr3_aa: CSARDGFNYEQYF
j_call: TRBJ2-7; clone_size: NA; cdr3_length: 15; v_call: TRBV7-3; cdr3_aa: CASSSKTGMAYEQYF
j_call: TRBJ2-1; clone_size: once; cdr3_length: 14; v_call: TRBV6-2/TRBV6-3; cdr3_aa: CASSTDREDNEQFF
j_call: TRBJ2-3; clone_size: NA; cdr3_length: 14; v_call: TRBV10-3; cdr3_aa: CAIGTTLGPDTQYF
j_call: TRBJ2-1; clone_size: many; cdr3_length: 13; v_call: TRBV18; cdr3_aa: CASSRSGDNEQFF
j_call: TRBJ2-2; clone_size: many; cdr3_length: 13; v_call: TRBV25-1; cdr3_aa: CASSDQGPGELFF
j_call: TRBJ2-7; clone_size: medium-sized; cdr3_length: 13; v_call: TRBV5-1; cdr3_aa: CASSPPADYEQYF
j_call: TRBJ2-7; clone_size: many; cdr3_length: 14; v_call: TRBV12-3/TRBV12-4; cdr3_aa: CASSFHDRYYEQYF